This T cell receptor beta chain was captured by sequencing in a study of graft-versus-host responses after intestinal transplantation. Graft samples were processed, releasing intraepithelial and lamina propria lymphocytes. Some clones are missing from TCRdb's copy, which holds only in-frame ones; the method was immunoSEQ multiplex PCR. The table records around 15,000 clones, less than 85% of them present only once. The CDR3 runs 16 residues. Germline values: CDR1 MGHRA, CDR2 YSYEKL. V lost 4 bases, J lost 5 bases, and 20 bases lay in between. The TCR sequence derives from a human patient who received an intestinal transplant, so some T cells may come from the graft donor. This specimen was ileum tissue, taken about 15 weeks after intestinal transplant. The rearrangement links TRBV4-1 to TRBJ1-1, with D uncertain. This chain's CDR3 is CASSLGWLRVRTEAFF. In DNA, the CDR3 is TGCGCCAGCAGCCTCGGTTGGTTGAGGGTTCGTACTGAAGCTTTCTTT.